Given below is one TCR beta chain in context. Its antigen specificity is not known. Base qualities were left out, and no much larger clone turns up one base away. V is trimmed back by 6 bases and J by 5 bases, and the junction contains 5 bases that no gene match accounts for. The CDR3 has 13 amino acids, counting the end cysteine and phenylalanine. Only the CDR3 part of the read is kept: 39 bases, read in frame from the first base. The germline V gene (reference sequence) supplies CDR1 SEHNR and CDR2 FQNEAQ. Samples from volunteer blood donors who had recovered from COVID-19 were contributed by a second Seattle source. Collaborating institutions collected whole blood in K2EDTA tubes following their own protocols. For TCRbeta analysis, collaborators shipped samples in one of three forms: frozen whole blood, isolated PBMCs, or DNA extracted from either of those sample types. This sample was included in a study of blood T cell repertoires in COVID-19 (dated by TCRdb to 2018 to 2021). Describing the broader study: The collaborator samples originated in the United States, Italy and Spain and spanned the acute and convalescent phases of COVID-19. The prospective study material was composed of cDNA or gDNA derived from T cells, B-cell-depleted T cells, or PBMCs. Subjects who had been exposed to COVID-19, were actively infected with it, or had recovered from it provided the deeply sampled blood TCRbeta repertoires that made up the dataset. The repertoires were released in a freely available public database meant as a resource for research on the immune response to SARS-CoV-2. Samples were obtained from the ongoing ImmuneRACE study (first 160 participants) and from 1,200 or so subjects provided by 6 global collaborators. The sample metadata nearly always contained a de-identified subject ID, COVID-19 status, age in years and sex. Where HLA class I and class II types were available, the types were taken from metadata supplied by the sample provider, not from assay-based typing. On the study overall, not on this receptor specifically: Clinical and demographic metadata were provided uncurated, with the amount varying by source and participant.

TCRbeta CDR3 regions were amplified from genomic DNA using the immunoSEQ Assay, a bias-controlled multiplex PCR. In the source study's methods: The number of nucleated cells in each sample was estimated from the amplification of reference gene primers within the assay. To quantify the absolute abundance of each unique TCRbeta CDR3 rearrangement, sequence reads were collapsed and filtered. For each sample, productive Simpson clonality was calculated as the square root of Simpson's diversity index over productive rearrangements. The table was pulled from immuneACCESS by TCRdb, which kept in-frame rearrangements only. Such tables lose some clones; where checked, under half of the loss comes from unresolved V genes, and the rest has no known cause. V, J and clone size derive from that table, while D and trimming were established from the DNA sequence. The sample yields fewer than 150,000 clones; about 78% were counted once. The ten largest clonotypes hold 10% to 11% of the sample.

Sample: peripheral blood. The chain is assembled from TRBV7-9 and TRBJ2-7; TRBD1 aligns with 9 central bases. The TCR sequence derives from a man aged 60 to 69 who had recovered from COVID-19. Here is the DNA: TGTGCCAGCAGTATAACAGGGGGCAACGAGCAGTACTTC. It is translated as CASSITGGNEQYF.